This T cell receptor beta chain was found in a study of T cell changes during pregnancy in multiple sclerosis (dated 2019 in TCRdb). With respect to the entire study: Changes in the T cell repertoire over the course of pregnancy were examined in this study in women with multiple sclerosis.

Turning to this clone: No antigen is known for it. Within one base of it there is no much larger clone, and no base qualities were kept.

Library method: the immunoSEQ multiplex PCR assay. TCRdb carries this immuneACCESS record with in-frame sequences only. Its versions omit some clonotypes, under half of them owing to an unresolved V gene in the studies checked, with the rest unexplained. The sample profile shows around 62,000 clones; less than 95% of them were found once. The ten largest clones add up to around 1.5% of the sample. At the junction V is shortened by 4 bases and J by 5 bases, with 12 bases in between. Including cysteine and phenylalanine, the CDR3 has 13 amino acids. The entry retains the CDR3 DNA only, 39 bases that are in frame from base 1. Looking up the germline V gene yields CDR1 SGHRS and CDR2 YFSETQ.

This TCR derives from a female donor with multiple sclerosis, enrolled in a pregnancy study. The sample here was peripheral blood, taken in the third trimester of pregnancy. The rearranged chain carries TRBV5-1 and TRBJ1-2; the D segment could be TRBD1, given 6 matching bases. The encoded CDR3 is CASSPGEQYGYTF. The nucleotide sequence reads TGCGCCAGCAGCCCAGGGGAACAGTATGGCTACACCTTC.